This T cell receptor (beta chain) was recovered during a study of CD8 T cells in Susac syndrome. The germline gives CDR1 SQVTM, CDR2 ANQGSEA. Trimming left V 8 bases short and J 6 bases short, with 19 bases between. The CDR3 is 13 amino acids. RNA, at about 0.45 to 1 ug, was reverse transcribed with random hexamers. Amplification of TCR beta CDR3 used immunoSEQ multiplex PCR across 54 Vbeta and 13 Jbeta. Each CDR3 protein gets one entry after TCRdb re-called the immunoSEQ multiplex PCR reads with MiXCR. The data contain approximately 120,000 distinct CDR3 sequences, less than 97% of them singletons. Sequencing targeted TCR beta in T cells from blood (CD8+ and CD4+). The controls, all healthy donors, were matched for age and sex. FACS was used to enrich TEMRA cells, whereas the CD8+ and CD4+ T cells were obtained by negative isolation.

This clonotype was sampled from a human donor in good health. J is TRBJ1-1 and V is TRBV29-1, with a weak D call TRBD1 (6 bases). The specimen was CD4+ T cells from PBMCs. CDR3 sequence: CSTEVGGRSEAFF. In DNA form, the CDR3 reads TGCAGCACAGAGGTAGGGGGAAGGTCTGAAGCTTTCTTT.